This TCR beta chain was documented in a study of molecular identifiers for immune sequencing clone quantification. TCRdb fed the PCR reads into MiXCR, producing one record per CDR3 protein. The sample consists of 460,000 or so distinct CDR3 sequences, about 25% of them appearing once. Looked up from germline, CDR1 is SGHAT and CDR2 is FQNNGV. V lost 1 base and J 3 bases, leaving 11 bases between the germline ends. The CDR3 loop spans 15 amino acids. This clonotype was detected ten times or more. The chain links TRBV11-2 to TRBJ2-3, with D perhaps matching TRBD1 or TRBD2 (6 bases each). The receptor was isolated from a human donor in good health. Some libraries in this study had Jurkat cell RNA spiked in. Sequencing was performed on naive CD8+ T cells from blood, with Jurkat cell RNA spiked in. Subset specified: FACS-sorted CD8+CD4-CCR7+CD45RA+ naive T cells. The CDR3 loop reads CASSLGGAGTDTQYF. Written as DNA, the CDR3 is TGTGCCAGCAGCTTAGGGGGGGCTGGGACAGATACGCAGTATTTT.